A selection of T cell receptor beta chains follows, all from one sample in a study of blood T cell repertoires in COVID-19. The data were produced by immunoSEQ multiplex PCR, yet TCRdb's version contains in-frame clones alone and is incomplete. The table shows under 300,000 clones, with roughly 90% occurring only once. Sequencing was done on a sample of peripheral blood. These receptor sequences come from a man aged 55-75 years with acute or convalescent COVID-19. Each CDR3 is given with its conserved first and last residue. D genes are given only for firm matches. A row's size may be missing; if present it is once, few, many or a size class.

>16|once|TRBD2|TRBV5-1|TRBJ2-3
TGCGCCAGCAGCTACCTAGCGGGGGTTAGCACAGATACGCAGTATTTT
CASSYLAGVSTDTQYF
>14|NA|TRBD2|TRBV27|TRBJ2-7
TGTGCCAGCATTCCTAGCGGGAGCGTTTGGGAGCAGTACTTC
CASIPSGSVWEQYF
>16|NA|TRBD2|TRBV19|TRBJ2-3
TGTGCCAGTAGGATGACTAGCGTTACGCGGGCAGATACGCAGTATTTT
CASRMTSVTRADTQYF
>13|NA|NA|TRBV7-3|TRBJ2-1
TGTGCCAGCAGCCGCACAGGTGGGGTTGAGCAGTTCTTC
CASSRTGGVEQFF
>16|NA|NA|TRBV6-6|TRBJ2-7
TGTGCCAGCAGTTACTCGAACGGGGGTGTCGGCTACGAGCAGTACTTC
CASSYSNGGVGYEQYF
>18|NA|TRBD2|TRBV4-3|TRBJ2-2
TGCGCCAGCAGCCAAGTGACTAGCGGGATCTCGAACACCGGGGAGCTGTTTTTT
CASSQVTSGISNTGELFF
>12|NA|NA|TRBV7-9|TRBJ2-1
TGTGCCAGCAGCCCCGACAGCCATGAGCAGTTCTTC
CASSPDSHEQFF
>15|NA|NA|TRBV9|TRBJ2-1
TGTGCCAGCAGCGTAGGGCAGGGAGGACCTAATGAGCAGTTCTTC
CASSVGQGGPNEQFF
>12|NA|NA|TRBV7-2|TRBJ1-2
TGTGCCAGCAGCTTAGTCAGGGGAGGCTACACCTTC
CASSLVRGGYTF
>13|NA|NA|TRBV28|TRBJ1-2
TGTGCCAGCAAAGGGACTCCTAACTATGGCTACACCTTC
CASKGTPNYGYTF
>14|NA|NA|TRBV7-8|TRBJ2-7
TGTGCCAGCAGCTTAGCGTCAGGGTCGGACGAGCAGTACTTC
CASSLASGSDEQYF
>17|NA|TRBD2|TRBV6-2/TRBV6-3|TRBJ2-5
TGTGCCAGCAGTTATCCAAGCGGGAGGCCCCGGATAGAGACCCAGTACTTC
CASSYPSGRPRIETQYF
>18|NA|TRBD2|TRBV14|TRBJ2-1
TGTGCCAGCAGCCAAGGACTAGCGCCCAACTTAGATTACAATGAGCAGTTCTTC
CASSQGLAPNLDYNEQFF
>13|NA|NA|TRBV6-5|TRBJ1-5
TGTGCCGCACGGAGGGGAGAGGGTCAGCCCCAGCATTTT
CAARRGEGQPQHF
>13|NA|TRBD2|TRBV27|TRBJ2-1
TGTGCCGCGGGAGGGCAAGGGTTCAATGAGCAGTTCTTC
CAAGGQGFNEQFF
>13|NA|NA|TRBV20-1|TRBJ1-1
TGCAGTGCTAGTTACACAGGGACCACTGAAGCTTTCTTT
CSASYTGTTEAFF
>13|once|TRBD1|TRBV7-6|TRBJ1-5
TGTGCCAGCAGCGGGACAGGCAATCAGCCCCAGCATTTT
CASSGTGNQPQHF
>16|few|NA|TRBV9|TRBJ2-5
TGTGCCAGCAGCGTAACAAGCGACGCCCTCTGGGAGACCCAGTACTTC
CASSVTSDALWETQYF
>15|NA|TRBD1|TRBV6-2/TRBV6-3|TRBJ2-2
TGTGCCAGCGGCCGGACAGGGGCGAACACCGGGGAGCTGTTTTTT
CASGRTGANTGELFF
>15|NA|NA|TRBV6-5|TRBJ1-1
TGTGCCAGCAGTTACTCCAAGGGGGGGGACACTGAAGCTTTCTTT
CASSYSKGGDTEAFF
>13|NA|TRBD1|TRBV9|TRBJ1-2
TGTGCCAGCAGCACGAGGACAGGCTATGGCTACACCTTC
CASSTRTGYGYTF
>14|NA|TRBD2|TRBV6-2/TRBV6-3|TRBJ2-1
TGTGCCAGCAGCCAGGGACTAGCGGGAGGCGGGCAGTTCTTC
CASSQGLAGGGQFF
>13|NA|TRBD2|TRBV28|TRBJ2-7
TGTGCCGCCCACGGGAGGCTGGCCTACGAGCAGTACTTC
CAAHGRLAYEQYF
>14|NA|NA|TRBV6-2/TRBV6-3|TRBJ1-4
TGTGCCAGCAGCACCACGGCAGGATATGAAAAACTGTTTTTT
CASSTTAGYEKLFF
>13|once|TRBD1|TRBV6-5|TRBJ1-2
TGTGCCAGCAGAGAGGGGGCTTACTATGGCTACACCTTC
CASREGAYYGYTF
>14|NA|NA|TRBV20-1|TRBJ1-2
TGCAGTGCTAGTCGATCAGGGACTATACATGGCTACACCTTC
CSASRSGTIHGYTF
>15|NA|TRBD2|TRBV7-9|TRBJ2-1
TGTGCCAGCAGCGGTAGCGGGAGCTCCTACAATGAGCAGTTCTTC
CASSGSGSSYNEQFF
>11|once|TRBD1|TRBV5-1|TRBJ1-1
TGCGCCAGTACAGGGGACACTGAAGCTTTCTTT
CASTGDTEAFF
>15|NA|NA|TRBV24-1|TRBJ1-5
TGTGCCACCAGTAGTACAGGATATAGCAATCAGCCCCAGCATTTT
CATSSTGYSNQPQHF
>14|NA|TRBD1|TRBV27|TRBJ1-4
TGTGCCAGCAGCGGGACAGGGAATATGGAAAAACTGTTTTTT
CASSGTGNMEKLFF
>14|once|NA|TRBV28|TRBJ2-2
TGTGCCAGCAGCCCACCCCTAAACACCGGGGAGCTGTTTTTT
CASSPPLNTGELFF
>16|NA|TRBD2|TRBV7-6|TRBJ2-1
TGTGCCAGCAGCTTAGGGAGCGGGAGGACCTACAATGAGCAGTTCTTC
CASSLGSGRTYNEQFF
>16|NA|TRBD1|TRBV7-9|TRBJ2-2
TGTGCCAGCACCGGGACAGGGGGTACCGGGGCCGGGGAGCTGTTTTTT
CASTGTGGTGAGELFF
>12|NA|NA|TRBV29-1|TRBJ2-7
TGCAGCGTTTTTTACGGAGCCTACGAGCAGTACTTC
CSVFYGAYEQYF
>15|NA|NA|TRBV6-5|TRBJ1-2
TGTGCCAGCAGCATTCAACTACAGGAGACATCTAGCTACACCTTC
CASSIQLQETSSYTF
>15|NA|NA|TRBV15|TRBJ1-5
TGTGCCACCAGCCTGAGGGTTGACGGCAATCAGCCCCAGCATTTT
CATSLRVDGNQPQHF
>13|NA|NA|TRBV7-6|TRBJ1-3
TGTGCCAGCAGCCTGGGGGGGGTGGACACCATATATTTT
CASSLGGVDTIYF
>15|NA|TRBD1|TRBV5-6|TRBJ1-5
TGTGCCAGCAGCTCTTGGGACAGGGAAGGTCAGCCCCAGCATTTT
CASSSWDREGQPQHF
>14|NA|NA|TRBV4-3|TRBJ2-7
TGCGCCAGCAGCCAAGATGCCAGTACCTACGAGCAGTACTTC
CASSQDASTYEQYF